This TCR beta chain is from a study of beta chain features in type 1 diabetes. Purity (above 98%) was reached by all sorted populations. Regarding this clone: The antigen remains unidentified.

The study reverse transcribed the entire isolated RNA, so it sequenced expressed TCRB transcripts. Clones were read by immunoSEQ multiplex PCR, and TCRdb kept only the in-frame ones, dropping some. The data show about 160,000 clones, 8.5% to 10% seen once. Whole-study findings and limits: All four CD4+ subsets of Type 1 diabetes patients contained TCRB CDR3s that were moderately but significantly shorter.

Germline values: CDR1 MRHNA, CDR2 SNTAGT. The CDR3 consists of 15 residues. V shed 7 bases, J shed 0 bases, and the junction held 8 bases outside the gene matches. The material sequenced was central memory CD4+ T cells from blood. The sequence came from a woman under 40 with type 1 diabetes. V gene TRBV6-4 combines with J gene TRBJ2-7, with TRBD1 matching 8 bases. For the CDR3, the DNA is TGTGCCAGCACAAGCCGGGACAGGAGCTCCTACGAGCAGTACTTC. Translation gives CASTSRDRSSYEQYF.